This is a list of T cell receptor beta chains from one sample in a study of blood T cell repertoires in COVID-19. The protocol was immunoSEQ multiplex PCR, while the TCRdb copy is restricted to in-frame clones and leaves out a portion. Found here are approximately 96,000 clones, approximately 90% of them singletons; the top ten hold about 4%. Material: peripheral blood. These receptors were collected from a human donor with COVID-19, enrolled during active disease. The donor label of this sample is uncertain. Both conserved end residues are part of each CDR3. Each record gives: J gene, D gene, V gene, clone size, CDR3 protein, CDR3 DNA. The D gene is left open where the match is weak. Not every row has a clone size; where given, it reads once, few, many or a size class.

TRBJ1-5 - TRBV19 - CASNPGEYQPQHF TGTGCCAGTAATCCGGGGGAATACCAGCCCCAGCATTTT
TRBJ1-1 - TRBV2 - CASTYLGRNTEAFF TGTGCCAGCACCTACTTGGGGAGGAACACTGAAGCTTTCTTT
TRBJ2-7 TRBD2 TRBV27 many CASSLQVQGTSEQYF TGTGCCAGCAGTTTACAGGTCCAGGGGACTAGCGAGCAGTACTTC
TRBJ1-5 TRBD1 TRBV19 - CASSTSGGPNQPQHF TGTGCCAGTAGTACCTCAGGGGGCCCCAATCAGCCCCAGCATTTT
TRBJ2-5 TRBD1 TRBV29-1 once CSVIRGFIQETQYF TGCAGCGTTATCAGGGGGTTTATCCAAGAGACCCAGTACTTC
TRBJ2-1 TRBD2 TRBV15 once CATSRVTSGNEQFF TGTGCCACCAGCAGAGTGACTAGCGGGAATGAGCAGTTCTTC
TRBJ1-1 - TRBV29-1 - CSVERGLANTEAFF TGCAGCGTGGAAAGGGGACTCGCGAACACTGAAGCTTTCTTT
TRBJ2-5 - TRBV5-1 once CASREGLGPWAQYF TGCGCCAGCAGGGAGGGACTTGGGCCGTGGGCCCAGTACTTC
TRBJ1-3 - TRBV6-5 once CASSLGTNSGNTIYF TGTGCCAGCAGCCTCGGAACTAACTCTGGAAACACCATATATTTT
TRBJ1-1 - TRBV6-6 - CASILGGVANTEAFF TGTGCCAGCATCCTCGGGGGAGTAGCGAACACTGAAGCTTTCTTT
TRBJ2-3 TRBD1 TRBV27 - CASSFRGPIRTDTQYF TGTGCCAGCAGTTTCAGGGGGCCAATCCGCACAGATACGCAGTATTTT
TRBJ2-7 TRBD2 TRBV11-3 - CASSLSGGSDEQYF TGTGCCAGCAGCTTAAGCGGGGGTTCCGACGAGCAGTACTTC
TRBJ1-4 TRBD1 TRBV4-1 - CASSQEGGEEKLFF TGCGCCAGCAGCCAAGAAGGGGGCGAGGAAAAACTGTTTTTT
TRBJ1-5 TRBD1 TRBV7-9 - CASGEGQGRQPQHF TGTGCCAGCGGAGAGGGACAGGGACGGCAGCCCCAGCATTTT
TRBJ2-2 TRBD2 TRBV10-1 - CASSEVGGLPNTGELFF TGCGCCAGCAGTGAGGTGGGGGGACTACCGAACACCGGGGAGCTGTTTTTT
TRBJ2-1 - TRBV5-1 - CASTGGGTAANEQFF TGCGCCAGCACCGGGGGCGGGACAGCTGCCAATGAGCAGTTCTTC
TRBJ1-6 - TRBV11-3 - CASSLEQLNSPLHF TGTGCCAGCAGCTTAGAGCAACTAAATTCACCCCTCCACTTT
TRBJ2-7 TRBD1 TRBV6-6 - CASSTQGVIYEQYF TGTGCCAGCAGCACTCAGGGGGTAATCTACGAGCAGTACTTC
TRBJ1-5 - TRBV7-9 - CASSYYYQPQHF TGTGCCAGCAGTTACTACTATCAGCCCCAGCATTTT
TRBJ1-2 - TRBV5-1 - CASMMDGGSHYGYTF TGCGCCAGCATGATGGACGGAGGGAGTCACTATGGCTACACCTTC
TRBJ2-5 TRBD1 TRBV3-1/TRBV3-2 once CASSQDLSGTGVTETQYF TGTGCCAGCAGCCAAGATCTGTCGGGAACAGGGGTAACGGAGACCCAGTACTTC
TRBJ1-4 - TRBV25-1 - CASSQGLDSGEKLFF TGTGCCAGCAGCCAAGGGTTGGACAGTGGGGAAAAACTGTTTTTT
TRBJ1-4 - TRBV15 - CATSRTRGFNEKLFF TGTGCCACCAGCAGAACGCGGGGCTTTAATGAAAAACTGTTTTTT
TRBJ1-2 TRBD1 TRBV10-2 once CASSGRDRNYGYTF TGCGCCAGCAGCGGCCGGGACAGGAACTATGGCTACACCTTC
TRBJ1-6 TRBD1 TRBV27 - CASSFRGLNSPLHF TGTGCCAGCAGTTTTAGGGGGCTTAATTCACCCCTCCACTTT
TRBJ1-5 - TRBV7-9 - CASSTWTEYSNQPQHF TGTGCCAGCAGCACCTGGACAGAGTATAGCAATCAGCCCCAGCATTTT
TRBJ1-1 - TRBV2 - CVSVSYTEAFF TGTGTCAGTGTGTCGTACACTGAAGCTTTCTTT
TRBJ2-5 - TRBV6-5 - CASNTQGGETQYF TGTGCCAGCAACACACAGGGGGGGGAGACCCAGTACTTC
TRBJ1-6 - TRBV6-5 - CASRRPGDSPLHF TGTGCCAGCAGGAGGCCCGGGGATTCACCCCTCCACTTT
TRBJ2-7 TRBD1 TRBV4-1 few CASSQAIDRGSYEQYF TGCGCCAGCAGCCAAGCTATCGACAGGGGGTCCTACGAGCAGTACTTC
TRBJ2-1 TRBD1 TRBV11-3 - CASSRRQGAYNEQFF TGTGCCAGCAGCCGTCGACAGGGGGCCTACAATGAGCAGTTCTTC
TRBJ2-1 - TRBV29-1 few CSGGGGSSYNEQFF TGCAGCGGGGGGGGCGGGAGCTCCTACAATGAGCAGTTCTTC
TRBJ2-2 TRBD1 TRBV4-3 - CASSPTTGVAGELFF TGCGCCAGCAGCCCGACCACAGGGGTAGCCGGGGAGCTGTTTTTT
TRBJ1-2 TRBD1 TRBV2 - CASKTGVINYGYTF TGTGCCAGCAAGACAGGGGTGATTAACTATGGCTACACCTTC
TRBJ2-1 TRBD1 TRBV6-5 - CASRIDRGHNEQFF TGTGCCAGCAGAATCGACAGGGGGCACAATGAGCAGTTCTTC
TRBJ2-1 - TRBV2 - CASRRLLGLNYNEQFF TGTGCCAGCAGACGACTATTAGGCCTTAACTACAATGAGCAGTTCTTC